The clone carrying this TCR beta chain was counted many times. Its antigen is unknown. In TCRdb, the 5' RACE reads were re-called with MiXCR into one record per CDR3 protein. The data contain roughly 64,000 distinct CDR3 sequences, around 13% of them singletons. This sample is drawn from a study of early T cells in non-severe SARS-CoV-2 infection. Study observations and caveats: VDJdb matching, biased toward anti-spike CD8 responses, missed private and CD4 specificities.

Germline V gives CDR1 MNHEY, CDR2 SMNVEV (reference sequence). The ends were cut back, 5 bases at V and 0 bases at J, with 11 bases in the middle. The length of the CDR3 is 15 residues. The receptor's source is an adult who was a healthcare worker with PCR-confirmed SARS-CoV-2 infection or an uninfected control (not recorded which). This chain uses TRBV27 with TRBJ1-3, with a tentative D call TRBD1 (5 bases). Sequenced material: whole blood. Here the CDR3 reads CASSQDTYSGNTIYF. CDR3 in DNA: TGTGCCAGCAGTCAGGACACATACTCTGGAAACACCATATATTTT.